This T cell receptor (beta chain) was sequenced for a study of cytomegalovirus exposure and HLA in healthy donors. Study-level points and caveats: Most CMV-associated TCR beta chains appeared HLA-restricted in a later analysis.

V dropped 10 bases and J dropped 7 bases, with 17 bases sitting between them. CDR1 is MNHEY, CDR2 SMNVEV, per germline (reference sequence). The CDR3 contains 13 residues. Primers: 60 Vbeta forward and 13 Jbeta reverse. Repertoires were generated with immunoSEQ multiplex PCR, while TCRdb's copy carries only in-frame clones and drops some. The table records under 200,000 clones, roughly 75% of them present only once. Points on this clone: Its cognate antigen is unknown.

The origin of this receptor is a woman aged 40 to 50 in good health and CMV-seropositive. Sequencing used PBMCs. The chain links TRBV27 to TRBJ1-5, with D unresolved. The CDR3 region has the DNA TGTGCCACCTCCCCGTGGAGATTCCAGCCCCAGCATTTT. Encoded protein: CATSPWRFQPQHF.